What follows are 21 T cell receptor beta chains derived from one specimen sequenced in a study of CD8+ T cells in alopecia areata. Following RNA extraction, reverse transcription yielded cDNA that acted as the sequencing template. Some clones are missing from TCRdb's copy, which holds only in-frame ones; the method was immunoSEQ multiplex PCR. The data hold 110,000 to 150,000 clones, with roughly 54% observed a single time. Indicated treatment: oral pan-JAK inhibitor, 5-10 mg twice daily. The sequencing here drew on CD8+ T cells sorted from blood, taken at week 4, from a patient treated with tofacitinib. These receptors were collected from a human donor with alopecia areata.

The chain joins TRBV5-1 to TRBJ2-7; no clear D gene. Germline CDR1 reads SGHRS; CDR2 reads YFSETQ. This CDR3 has 17 residues. Trimming stripped 1 base from V and 0 bases from J, with 17 bases between. The CDR3 region is CASSLHKTFTSSYEQYF. The CDR3 bases are TGCGCCAGCAGCTTGCATAAGACCTTTACCTCCTCCTACGAGCAGTACTTC.

The chain links TRBV6-6 to TRBJ1-5; D remains ambiguous. Germline loops: CDR1 MNHNY, CDR2 SVGAGI (reference sequence). The ends were cut back, 5 bases at V and 6 bases at J, with 14 bases in the middle. This CDR3 is 14 amino acids long. CDR3 in amino acids: CASSEAGALQPQHF. CDR3 sequence (DNA): TGTGCCAGCAGTGAGGCAGGTGCGCTTCAGCCCCAGCATTTT.

The chain joins TRBV13 to TRBJ2-2; no definite D call. Germline values: CDR1 PRHDT, CDR2 FYEKMQ (reference sequence). CDR3 length: 12 residues. The ends were cut back, 5 bases at V and 3 bases at J, with 4 bases in the middle. The CDR3 nucleotides read TGTGCCAGCAGCCCGGACACCGGGGAGCTGTTTTTT. This gives the protein CASSPDTGELFF.

This clone was detected a few times. The chain combines TRBV5-6 with TRBJ1-4, with D possibly being TRBD1 (6 bases). This CDR3 has 13 amino acids. With 5 bases removed from V and 5 bases from J, the gap between germline ends came to 10 bases. Germline CDR1 reads SGHDT; CDR2 reads YYEEEE. CDR3 DNA sequence: TGTGCCAGCAGTTCAGGGGCCAATGAAAAACTGTTTTTT. It is translated as CASSSGANEKLFF.

The J gene is TRBJ2-5, the V gene TRBV9, with TRBD2 as a possible D gene (7 bases). Germline V CDR1 and CDR2: SGDLS, YYNGEE. V lost 2 bases and J 1 base, leaving 12 bases between the germline ends. The CDR3 contains 15 residues. This chain's CDR3 is CASSVGGLGQETQYF. The CDR3, as DNA: TGTGCCAGCAGCGTCGGGGGGCTGGGCCAAGAGACCCAGTACTTC. Variable domain in full (rest from reference TRBV9 and TRBJ2-5): DSGVTQTPKHLITATGQRVTLRCSPRSGDLSVYWYQQSLDQGLQFLIQYYNGEERAKGNILERFSAQQFPDLHSELNLSSLELGDSALYFCASSVGGLGQETQYFGPGTRLLVL.

The V gene is TRBV9, the J gene TRBJ2-7; TRBD1 agrees at 7 bases. From germline, CDR1 is SGDLS and CDR2 YYNGEE. This CDR3 comprises 15 residues. V lost 1 base to trimming and J lost 5 bases; unmatched junction nucleotides: 9. CDR3 DNA sequence: TGTGCCAGCAGCGTACGGGGACAGTGGGCCGACGAGCAGTACTTC. It specifies CASSVRGQWADEQYF.

The chain uses TRBV11-1 and TRBJ2-7; 8 positions agree with TRBD2. The CDR3 extends over 14 amino acids. Trimming took 4 bases from V and 3 from J; bases not matched to a gene: 5. Germline V gene sequence: CDR1 SGHAT, CDR2 FQDESV (reference sequence). CDR3 bases: TGTGCCAGCAGCTACCGGGGGGGTGGCTACGAGCAGTACTTC. Translating it yields CASSYRGGGYEQYF.

Only one count was recorded for this clone. V gene TRBV7-8 combines with J gene TRBJ1-2; D possibly corresponds to TRBD1 (6 bases). The CDR3 sequence is 17 residues long. Trimming removed 4 bases at V and 2 bases at J, with 20 bases between. Germline values: CDR1 SGHVS, CDR2 FQNEAQ. CDR3: CASSSRRGASINYGYTF. The CDR3, as DNA: TGTGCCAGCAGCTCCCGTCGGGGGGCAAGCATCAACTATGGCTACACCTTC. The entire variable domain, with the rest obtained from reference TRBV7-8 and TRBJ1-2, is as follows: GAGVSQSPRYKVAKRGQDVALRCDPISGHVSLFWYQQALGQGPEFLTYFQNEAQLDKSGLPSDRFFAERPEGSVSTLKIQRTQQEDSAVYLCASSSRRGASINYGYTFGSGTRLTVV.

V gene TRBV27 combines with J gene TRBJ2-3; tentatively, D is TRBD2 (6 bases). The CDR3 sequence is 15 residues long. Germline V lookup: CDR1 MNHEY, CDR2 SMNVEV (reference sequence). Trimming removed 7 bases from V and 2 bases from J, with 16 bases in between. The DNA for the CDR3 is TGTGCCAGCACCACGTCCGGGGGAAACACAGATACGCAGTATTTT. It encodes CASTTSGGNTDTQYF.

This clone was seen more than once but under ten times. Here the CDR3 DNA reads TGTGCCAGTGAAAATCCCCGGGAAGCTTTCTTT. This encodes CASENPREAFF. This rearrangement joins TRBV19 to TRBJ1-1, with unresolved D. From germline, CDR1 is LNHDA and CDR2 SQIVND (reference sequence). Trimming cost V 8 bases and J 8 bases, with 12 bases left between them. The CDR3 is made up of 11 amino acids. Drawing the rest from reference TRBV19 and TRBJ1-1, the complete variable domain is DGGITQSPKYLFRKEGQNVTLSCEQNLNHDAMYWYRQDPGQGLRLIYYSQIVNDFQKGDIAEGYSVSREKKESFPLTVTSAQKNPTAFYLCASENPREAFFGQGTRLTVV.

The chain uses TRBV4-1 and TRBJ2-1; no reliable D call. Germline CDR1 and CDR2: MGHRA and YSYEKL. This CDR3 is built from 14 residues. V was clipped by 0 bases and J by 3 bases, with 6 bases between them. In DNA form, the CDR3 reads TGCGCCAGCAGCCAAGAAGGAGTCTACAATGAGCAGTTCTTC. It is translated as CASSQEGVYNEQFF.

The V and J genes are TRBV6-6 and TRBJ2-7, with D perhaps TRBD1 or TRBD2 (5 bases each). Germline-derived CDR1 and CDR2 are MNHNY and SVGAGI (reference sequence). This CDR3 has 10 residues. V lost 5 bases to trimming and J lost 6 bases, with 5 bases between them. CDR3 sequence reads: CASSGGEQYF. The CDR3 nucleotides read TGTGCCAGCAGTGGGGGCGAGCAGTACTTC.

This chain joins TRBV7-8 and TRBJ2-5, with TRBD2 matching 12 bases. V lost 4 bases to trimming and J lost 3 bases; unmatched junction nucleotides: 6. There are 16 residues in the CDR3. The germline CDR1 and CDR2 sequences are SGHVS and FQNEAQ. The CDR3 coding sequence is TGTGCCAGCAGCTCCCGACTAGCGGGGGCGGAAGAGACCCAGTACTTC. This gives the protein CASSSRLAGAEETQYF.

J is TRBJ2-7 and V is TRBV30; 8 bases line up with TRBD1. The V gene's germline CDR1 is GTSNPN and CDR2 SVGIG (reference sequence). Trimming took 3 bases from V and 4 from J; bases not matched to a gene: 8. The CDR3 totals 14 residues. In DNA, the CDR3 is TGTGCCTGGAGCCAGGGGGCACCTGATTACGAGCAGTACTTC. It is translated as CAWSQGAPDYEQYF. The full variable domain, with the rest looked up from reference TRBV30 and TRBJ2-7, is SQTIHQWPATLVQPVGSPLSLECTVEGTSNPNLYWYRQAAGRGLQLLFYSVGIGQISSEVPQNLSASRPQDRQFILSSKKLLLSDSGFYLCAWSQGAPDYEQYFGPGTRLTVT.

This chain joins TRBV5-1 and TRBJ1-1; TRBD1 matches at 7 bases. This CDR3 is 14 amino acids long. V shed 1 base and J 1 base; nucleotides not matched to a gene: 1. Per the germline V gene, CDR1 is SGHRS and CDR2 is YFSETQ. In nucleotides, the CDR3 is TGCGCCAGCAGCTTGACAGGGGCGAACACTGAAGCTTTCTTT. Its protein is CASSLTGANTEAFF.

This clone was detected only a few times. This rearrangement joins TRBV9 to TRBJ2-3; unclear D gene. Trimming took 0 bases from V and 2 from J, leaving 10 bases between them. Germline CDR1 reads SGDLS; CDR2 reads YYNGEE. This CDR3 region has 15 residues. CDR3 in DNA: TGTGCCAGCAGCGTAGTGGACGGAAACACAGATACGCAGTATTTT. Its translation: CASSVVDGNTDTQYF.

This clone was seen a few times. The J gene is TRBJ1-2, the V gene TRBV7-9; D gene unclear. V was cut by 4 bases and J by 4 bases, with 10 bases left in between. The CDR3 has 13 amino acids. The V gene's germline CDR1 is SEHNR and CDR2 FQNEAQ (reference sequence). CDR3 DNA sequence: TGTGCCAGCAGCTACGGTATCGGCTATGGCTACACCTTC. This translates into CASSYGIGYGYTF.

V is TRBV6-5 and J is TRBJ2-2; maybe TRBD1 (6 bases). The CDR3 spans 14 residues. Trimming pared 5 bases from V and 6 bases from J, leaving 13 bases between. Per the germline V gene, CDR1 is MNHEY and CDR2 is SVGAGI. The CDR3 region has the DNA TGTGCCAGCAGTCCCCAGGGGATCGCCGGGGAGCTGTTTTTT. Protein: CASSPQGIAGELFF.

This clone was picked up many times. The sample holds other DNA sequences that translate to the same CDR3. The chain combines TRBV5-6 with TRBJ2-5, with D uncertain. The CDR3 covers 11 residues. V lost 2 bases and J 5 bases, leaving 4 bases between the germline ends. Germline assignment: CDR1 SGHDT and CDR2 YYEEEE. CDR3 sequence: CASSLTETQYF. The CDR3 DNA sequence: TGTGCCAGCAGCTTAACTGAGACCCAGTACTTC.

The chain has TRBV30 and TRBJ1-6; no clear D. Germline lookup yields CDR1 GTSNPN and CDR2 SVGIG (reference sequence). The CDR3 is 12 residues long. V lost 0 bases and J lost 8, with 5 bases in between. The CDR3 sequence: CAWSVGDSPLHF. The CDR3 DNA sequence: TGTGCCTGGAGTGTAGGAGATTCACCCCTCCACTTT.

The chain carries TRBV10-3 and TRBJ2-7; no clear D gene. Looked up from germline, CDR1 is ENHRY and CDR2 is SYGVKD. The CDR3 is 13 residues long. V lost 4 bases and J 0 bases, leaving 7 bases between the germline ends. CDR3 sequence: CAISGTASYEQYF. The CDR3 DNA sequence: TGTGCCATCAGTGGCACAGCCTCCTACGAGCAGTACTTC.